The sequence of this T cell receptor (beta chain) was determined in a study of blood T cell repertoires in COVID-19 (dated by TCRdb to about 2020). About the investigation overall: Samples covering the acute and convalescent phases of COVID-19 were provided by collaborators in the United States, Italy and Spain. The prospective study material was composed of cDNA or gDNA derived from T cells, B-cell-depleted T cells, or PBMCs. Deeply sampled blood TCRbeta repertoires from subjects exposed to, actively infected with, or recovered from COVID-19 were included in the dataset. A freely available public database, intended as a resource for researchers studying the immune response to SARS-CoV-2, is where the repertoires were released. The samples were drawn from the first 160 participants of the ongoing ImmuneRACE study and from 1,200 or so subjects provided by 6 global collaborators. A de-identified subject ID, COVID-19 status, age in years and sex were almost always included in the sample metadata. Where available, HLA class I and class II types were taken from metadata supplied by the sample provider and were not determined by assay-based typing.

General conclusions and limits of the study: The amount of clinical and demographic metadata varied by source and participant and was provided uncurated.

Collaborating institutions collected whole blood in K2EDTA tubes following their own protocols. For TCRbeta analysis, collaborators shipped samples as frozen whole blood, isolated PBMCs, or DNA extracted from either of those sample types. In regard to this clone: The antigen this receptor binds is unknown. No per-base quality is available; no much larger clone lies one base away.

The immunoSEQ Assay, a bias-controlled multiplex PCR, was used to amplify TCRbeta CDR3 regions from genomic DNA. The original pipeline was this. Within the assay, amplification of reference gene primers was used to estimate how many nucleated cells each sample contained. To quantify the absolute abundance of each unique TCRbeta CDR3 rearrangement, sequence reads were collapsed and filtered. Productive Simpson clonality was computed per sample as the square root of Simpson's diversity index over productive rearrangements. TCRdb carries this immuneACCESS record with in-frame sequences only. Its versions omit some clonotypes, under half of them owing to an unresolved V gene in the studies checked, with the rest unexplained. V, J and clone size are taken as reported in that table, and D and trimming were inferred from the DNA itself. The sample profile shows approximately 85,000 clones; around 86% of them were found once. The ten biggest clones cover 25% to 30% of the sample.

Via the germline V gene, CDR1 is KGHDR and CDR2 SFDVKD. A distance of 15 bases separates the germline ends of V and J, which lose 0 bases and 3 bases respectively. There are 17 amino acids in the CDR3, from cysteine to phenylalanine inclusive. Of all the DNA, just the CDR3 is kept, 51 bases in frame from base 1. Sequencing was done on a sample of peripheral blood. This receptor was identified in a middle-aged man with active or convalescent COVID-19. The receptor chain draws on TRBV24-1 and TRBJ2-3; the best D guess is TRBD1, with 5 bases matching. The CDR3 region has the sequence CATSDLISGQGTDTQYF. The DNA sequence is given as TGTGCCACCAGTGATTTGATCTCTGGGCAGGGAACAGATACGCAGTATTTT.